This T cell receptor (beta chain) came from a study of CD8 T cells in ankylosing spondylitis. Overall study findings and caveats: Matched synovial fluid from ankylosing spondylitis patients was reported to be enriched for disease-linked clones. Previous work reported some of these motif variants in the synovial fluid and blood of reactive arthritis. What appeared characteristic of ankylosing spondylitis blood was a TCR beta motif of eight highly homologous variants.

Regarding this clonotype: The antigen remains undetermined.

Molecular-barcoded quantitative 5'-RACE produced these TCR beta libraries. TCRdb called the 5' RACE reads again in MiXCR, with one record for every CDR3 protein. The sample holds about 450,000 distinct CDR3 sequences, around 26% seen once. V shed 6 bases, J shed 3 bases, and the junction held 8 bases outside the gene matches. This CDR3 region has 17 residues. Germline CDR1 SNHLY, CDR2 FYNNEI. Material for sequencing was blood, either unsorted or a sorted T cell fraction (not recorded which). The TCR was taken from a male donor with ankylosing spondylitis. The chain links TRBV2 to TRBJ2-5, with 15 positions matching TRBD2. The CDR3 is CASSPGLAGGMEETQYF. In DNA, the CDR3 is TGTGCCAGCAGCCCGGGACTAGCGGGAGGAATGGAAGAGACCCAGTACTTC.